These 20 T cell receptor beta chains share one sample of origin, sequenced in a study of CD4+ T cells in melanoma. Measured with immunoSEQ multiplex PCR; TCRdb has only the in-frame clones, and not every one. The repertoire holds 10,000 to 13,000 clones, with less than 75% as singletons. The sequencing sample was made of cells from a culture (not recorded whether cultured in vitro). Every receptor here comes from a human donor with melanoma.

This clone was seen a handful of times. The CDR3 bases are TGTGCCAGCAGCTTAACCCGATTAGAGACCCAGTACTTC. It encodes CASSLTRLETQYF. The chain is built from TRBV7-3 and TRBJ2-5, with D unresolved. The CDR3 covers 13 residues. From germline, CDR1 is SGHTA and CDR2 FQGTGA. Trimming stripped 0 bases from V and 4 bases from J, with 6 bases between.

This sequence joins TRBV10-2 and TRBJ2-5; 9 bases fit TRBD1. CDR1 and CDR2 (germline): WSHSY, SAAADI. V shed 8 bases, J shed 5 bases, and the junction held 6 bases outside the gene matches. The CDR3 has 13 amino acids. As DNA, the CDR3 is TGCGCCAGCCGAAACAGGGGGCTCGAGACCCAGTACTTC. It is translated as CASRNRGLETQYF.

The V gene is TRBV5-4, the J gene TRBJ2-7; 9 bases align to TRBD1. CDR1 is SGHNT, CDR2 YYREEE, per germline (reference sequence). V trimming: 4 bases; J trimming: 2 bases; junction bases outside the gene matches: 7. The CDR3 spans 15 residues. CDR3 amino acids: CASSQGQGLTYEQYF. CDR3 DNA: TGTGCCAGCAGCCAAGGACAGGGGCTCACCTACGAGCAGTACTTC. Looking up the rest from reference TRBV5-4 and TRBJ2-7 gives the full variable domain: ETGVTQSPTHLIKTRGQQVTLRCSSQSGHNTVSWYQQALGQGPQFIFQYYREEENGRGNFPPRFSGLQFPNYSSELNVNALELDDSALYLCASSQGQGLTYEQYFGPGTRLTVT.

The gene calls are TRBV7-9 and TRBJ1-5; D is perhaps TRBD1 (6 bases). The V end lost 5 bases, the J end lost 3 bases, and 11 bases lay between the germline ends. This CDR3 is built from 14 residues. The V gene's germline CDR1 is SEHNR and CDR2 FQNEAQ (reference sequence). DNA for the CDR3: TGTGCCAGCAGCACTGACAGGAACAATCAGCCCCAGCATTTT. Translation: CASSTDRNNQPQHF.

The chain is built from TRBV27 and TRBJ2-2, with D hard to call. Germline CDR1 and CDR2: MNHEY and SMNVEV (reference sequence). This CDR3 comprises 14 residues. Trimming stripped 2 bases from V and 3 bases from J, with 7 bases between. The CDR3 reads CASSLDLYTGELFF. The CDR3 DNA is TGTGCCAGCAGTTTAGACCTTTACACCGGGGAGCTGTTTTTT.

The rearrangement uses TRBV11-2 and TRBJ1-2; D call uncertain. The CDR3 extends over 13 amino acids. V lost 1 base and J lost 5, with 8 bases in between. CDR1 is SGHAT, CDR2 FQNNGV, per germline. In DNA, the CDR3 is TGTGCCAGCAGCTTAGGTGGGAAATATGGCTACACCTTC. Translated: CASSLGGKYGYTF.

The CDR3 loop is CASSKAPAESGWPYNSPLHF. CDR3 sequence (DNA): TGTGCCAGCAGCAAAGCGCCCGCGGAGTCGGGGTGGCCCTATAATTCACCCCTCCACTTT. V and J are TRBV21-1 and TRBJ1-6. TRBV21-1 is labeled a pseudogene. CDR3 length: 20 amino acids.

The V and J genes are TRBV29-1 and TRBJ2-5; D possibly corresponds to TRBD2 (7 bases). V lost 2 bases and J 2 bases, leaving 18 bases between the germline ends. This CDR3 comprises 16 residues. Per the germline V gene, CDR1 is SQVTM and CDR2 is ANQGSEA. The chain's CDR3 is CSVERGRGGGQETQYF. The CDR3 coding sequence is TGCAGCGTTGAACGGGGCCGGGGAGGGGGTCAAGAGACCCAGTACTTC. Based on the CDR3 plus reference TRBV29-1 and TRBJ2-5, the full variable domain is SAVISQKPSRDICQRGTSLTIQCQVDSQVTMMFWYRQQPGQSLTLIATANQGSEATYESGFVIDKFPISRPNLTFSTLTVSNMSPEDSSIYLCSVERGRGGGQETQYFGPGTRLLVL.

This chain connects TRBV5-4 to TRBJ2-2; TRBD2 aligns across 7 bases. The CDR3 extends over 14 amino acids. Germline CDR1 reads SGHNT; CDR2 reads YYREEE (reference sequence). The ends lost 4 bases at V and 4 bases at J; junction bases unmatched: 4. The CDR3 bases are TGTGCCAGCAGCCTGGGACTACTCACCGGGGAGCTGTTTTTT. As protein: CASSLGLLTGELFF.

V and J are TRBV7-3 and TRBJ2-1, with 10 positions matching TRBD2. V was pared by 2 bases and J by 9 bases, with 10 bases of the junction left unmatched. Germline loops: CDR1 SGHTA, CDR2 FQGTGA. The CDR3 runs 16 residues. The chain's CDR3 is CASSLASSGGIGEQFF. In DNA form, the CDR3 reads TGTGCCAGCAGCTTAGCCTCTAGCGGGGGAATAGGTGAGCAGTTCTTC. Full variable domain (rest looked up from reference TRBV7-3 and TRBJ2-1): GAGVSQTPSNKVTEKGKYVELRCDPISGHTALYWYRQSLGQGPEFLIYFQGTGAADDSGLPNDRFFAVRPEGSVSTLKIQRTERGDSAVYLCASSLASSGGIGEQFFGPGTRLTVL.

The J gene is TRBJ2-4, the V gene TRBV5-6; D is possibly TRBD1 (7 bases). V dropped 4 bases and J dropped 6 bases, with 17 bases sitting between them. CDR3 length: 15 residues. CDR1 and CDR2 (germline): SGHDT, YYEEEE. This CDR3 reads CASSNRRGLGNIQYF. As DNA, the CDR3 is TGTGCCAGCAGCAACAGGAGGGGGCTCGGAAACATTCAGTACTTC.

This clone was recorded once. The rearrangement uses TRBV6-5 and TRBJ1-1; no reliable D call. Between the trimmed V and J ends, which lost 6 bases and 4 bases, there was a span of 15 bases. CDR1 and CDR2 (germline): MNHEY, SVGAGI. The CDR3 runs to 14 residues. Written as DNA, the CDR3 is TGTGCCAGCAGCCGGAAGACCGTGAGCACTGAAGCTTTCTTT. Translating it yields CASSRKTVSTEAFF.

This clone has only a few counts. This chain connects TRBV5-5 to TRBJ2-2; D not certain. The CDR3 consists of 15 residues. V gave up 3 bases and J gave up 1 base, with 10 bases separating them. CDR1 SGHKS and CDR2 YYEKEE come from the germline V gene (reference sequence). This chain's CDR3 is CASSSGPLNTGELFF. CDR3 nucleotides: TGTGCCAGCAGCTCCGGGCCCCTGAACACCGGGGAGCTGTTTTTT.

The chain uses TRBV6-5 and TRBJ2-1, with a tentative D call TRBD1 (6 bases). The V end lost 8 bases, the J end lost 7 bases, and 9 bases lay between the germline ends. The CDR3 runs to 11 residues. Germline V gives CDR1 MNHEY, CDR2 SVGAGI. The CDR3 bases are TGTGCCAGCGGGCAGGGGAATGAGCAGTTCTTC. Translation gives CASGQGNEQFF.

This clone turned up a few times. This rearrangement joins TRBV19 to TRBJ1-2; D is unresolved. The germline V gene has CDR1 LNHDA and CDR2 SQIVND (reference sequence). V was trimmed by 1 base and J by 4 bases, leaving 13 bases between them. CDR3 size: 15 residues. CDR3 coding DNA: TGTGCCAGTAGTATAGCTCAGTCTACCAGCTATGGCTACACCTTC. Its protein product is CASSIAQSTSYGYTF.

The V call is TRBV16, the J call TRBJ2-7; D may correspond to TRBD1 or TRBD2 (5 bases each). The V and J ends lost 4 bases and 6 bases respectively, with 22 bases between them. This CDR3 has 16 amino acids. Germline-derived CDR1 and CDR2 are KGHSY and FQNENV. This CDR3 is CASSRSPQGSRGEQYF. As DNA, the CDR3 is TGTGCCAGCAGCCGGTCCCCCCAGGGATCCCGGGGCGAGCAGTACTTC.

The CDR3 protein is CASSLERTGTDTQYF. CDR3 sequence (DNA): TGCGCCAGCAGCTTGGAGCGGACCGGCACAGATACGCAGTATTTT. The J gene is TRBJ2-3, the V gene TRBV5-1; a possible D gene is TRBD2 (5 bases). The germline CDR1 and CDR2 sequences are SGHRS and YFSETQ. The CDR3 sequence is 15 residues long. Trimming left V 0 bases short and J 1 base short, with 9 bases between.

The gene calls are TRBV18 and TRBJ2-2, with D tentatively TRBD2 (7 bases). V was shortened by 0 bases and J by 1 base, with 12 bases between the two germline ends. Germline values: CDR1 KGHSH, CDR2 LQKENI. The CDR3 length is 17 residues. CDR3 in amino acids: CASSPPRGGQNTGELFF. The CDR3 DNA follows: TGTGCCAGCTCACCACCTCGCGGGGGACAGAACACCGGGGAGCTGTTTTTT.

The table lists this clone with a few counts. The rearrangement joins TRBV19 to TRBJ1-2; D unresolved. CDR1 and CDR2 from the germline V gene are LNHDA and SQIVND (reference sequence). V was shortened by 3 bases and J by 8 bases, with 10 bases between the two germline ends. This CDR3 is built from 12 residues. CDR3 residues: CASSMAGRGYTF. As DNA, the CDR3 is TGTGCCAGTAGTATGGCGGGGAGAGGCTACACCTTC.

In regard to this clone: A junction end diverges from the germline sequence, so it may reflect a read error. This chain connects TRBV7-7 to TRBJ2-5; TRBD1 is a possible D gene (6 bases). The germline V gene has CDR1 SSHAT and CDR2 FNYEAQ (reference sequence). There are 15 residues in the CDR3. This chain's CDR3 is CASSGEWGPQETQYF. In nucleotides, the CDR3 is TGTGCTAGCAGCGGAGAGTGGGGGCCTCAAGAGACCCAGTACTTC.